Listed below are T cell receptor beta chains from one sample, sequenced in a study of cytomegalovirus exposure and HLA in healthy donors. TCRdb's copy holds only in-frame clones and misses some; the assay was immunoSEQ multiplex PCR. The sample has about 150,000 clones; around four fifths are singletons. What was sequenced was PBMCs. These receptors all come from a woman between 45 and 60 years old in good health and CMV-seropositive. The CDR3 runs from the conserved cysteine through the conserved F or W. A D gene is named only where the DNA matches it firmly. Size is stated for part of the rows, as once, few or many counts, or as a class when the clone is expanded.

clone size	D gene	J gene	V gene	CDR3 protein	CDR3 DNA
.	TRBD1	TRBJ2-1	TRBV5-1	CASSFTGTGVNEQFF	TGCGCCAGCAGCTTCACCGGGACAGGGGTCAATGAGCAGTTCTTC
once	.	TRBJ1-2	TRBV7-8	CASSVASGNYGYTF	TGTGCCAGCAGCGTGGCGTCAGGAAACTATGGCTACACCTTC
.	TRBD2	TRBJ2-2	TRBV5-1	CASNELADTGELFF	TGCGCCAGCAATGAACTAGCGGACACCGGGGAGCTGTTTTTT
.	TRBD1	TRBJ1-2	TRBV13	CASSSQGASGYTF	TGTGCCAGCAGTTCACAGGGGGCGAGCGGCTACACCTTC
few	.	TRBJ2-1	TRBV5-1	CASSLTFLSSYNEQFF	TGCGCCAGCAGCTTGACCTTCTTGAGCTCCTACAATGAGCAGTTCTTC
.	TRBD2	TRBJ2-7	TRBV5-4	CASSLEGGDSIQQYF	TGTGCCAGCAGCTTGGAGGGAGGGGATAGCATTCAGCAGTACTTC
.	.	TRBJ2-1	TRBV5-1	CASSFRGADEQFF	TGCGCCAGCAGCTTCAGGGGGGCAGATGAGCAGTTCTTC
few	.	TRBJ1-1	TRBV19	CASSRAGTGPFF	TGTGCCAGTAGTAGGGCGGGGACGGGACCTTTCTTT
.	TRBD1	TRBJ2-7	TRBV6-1	CASSEWDRFSYEQYF	TGTGCCAGCAGTGAATGGGACAGGTTCTCCTACGAGCAGTACTTC
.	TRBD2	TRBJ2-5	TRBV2	CASRERGTSGETQYF	TGTGCCAGCAGAGAGAGAGGGACTAGCGGAGAGACCCAGTACTTC
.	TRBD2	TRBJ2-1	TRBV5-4	CASSLPLPRENEQFF	TGTGCCAGCAGCTTGCCACTACCGCGGGAGAATGAGCAGTTCTTC
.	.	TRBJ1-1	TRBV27	CASSLGAGMNTEAFF	TGTGCCAGCAGTTTGGGGGCAGGGATGAACACTGAAGCTTTCTTT
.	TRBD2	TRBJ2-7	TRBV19	CASSRTSGGYEQYF	TGTGCCAGTAGTAGGACTAGCGGGGGATACGAGCAGTACTTC
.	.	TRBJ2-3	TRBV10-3	CATVDSKGTDTQYF	TGTGCCACCGTCGATTCAAAGGGGACAGATACGCAGTATTTT
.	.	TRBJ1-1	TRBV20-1	CSATGDTEAFF	TGCAGTGCTACCGGGGACACTGAAGCTTTCTTT
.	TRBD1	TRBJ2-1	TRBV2	CASSPQSGTGKFF	TGTGCCAGCAGCCCCCAATCCGGGACAGGGAAGTTCTTC
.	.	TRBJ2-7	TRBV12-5	CASGLHRDSPREQYF	TGTGCTAGTGGTTTGCACAGGGATTCCCCTAGGGAGCAGTACTTC
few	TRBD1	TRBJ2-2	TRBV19	CASDPGTVVTGELFF	TGTGCCAGTGACCCCGGGACAGTGGTCACCGGGGAGCTGTTTTTT
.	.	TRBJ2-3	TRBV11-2	CASSFIQGPSPNYTQYF	TGTGCCAGCAGCTTCATACAGGGCCCATCCCCGAATTATACGCAGTATTTT
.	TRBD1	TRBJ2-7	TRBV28	CASSNPGTAYEQYF	TGTGCCAGTTCCAATCCCGGGACAGCCTACGAGCAGTACTTC
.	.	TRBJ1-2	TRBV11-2	CASSLPPAGLGYTF	TGTGCCAGCAGCTTACCCCCGGCAGGGCTTGGCTACACCTTC
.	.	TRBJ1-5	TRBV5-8	CASSLERVNQPQHF	TGTGCCAGCAGCTTGGAACGGGTTAATCAGCCCCAGCATTTT
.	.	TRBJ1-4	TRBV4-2	CASSQEGGNEKLFF	TGTGCCAGCAGCCAAGAGGGAGGTAATGAAAAACTGTTTTTT
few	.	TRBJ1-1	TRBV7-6	CASSPYMNTEAFF	TGTGCCAGCAGCCCTTACATGAACACTGAAGCTTTCTTT
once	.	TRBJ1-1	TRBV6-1	CASSYETEAFF	TGTGCCAGCAGTTACGAGACTGAAGCTTTCTTT
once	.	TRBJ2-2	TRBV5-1	CASSPSGGGTGELFF	TGCGCCAGCAGCCCCTCAGGGGGAGGCACCGGGGAGCTGTTTTTT
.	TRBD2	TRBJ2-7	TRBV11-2	CASSWASGSYEQYF	TGTGCCAGCAGCTGGGCTAGCGGGTCCTACGAGCAGTACTTC
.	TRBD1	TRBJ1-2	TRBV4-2	CASSQDLDRANLYGYTF	TGTGCCAGCAGCCAAGATCTTGACAGGGCCAATTTGTATGGCTACACCTTC
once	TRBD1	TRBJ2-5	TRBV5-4	CASSTGQGSRETQYF	TGTGCCAGCAGCACGGGACAGGGGTCGCGGGAGACCCAGTACTTC